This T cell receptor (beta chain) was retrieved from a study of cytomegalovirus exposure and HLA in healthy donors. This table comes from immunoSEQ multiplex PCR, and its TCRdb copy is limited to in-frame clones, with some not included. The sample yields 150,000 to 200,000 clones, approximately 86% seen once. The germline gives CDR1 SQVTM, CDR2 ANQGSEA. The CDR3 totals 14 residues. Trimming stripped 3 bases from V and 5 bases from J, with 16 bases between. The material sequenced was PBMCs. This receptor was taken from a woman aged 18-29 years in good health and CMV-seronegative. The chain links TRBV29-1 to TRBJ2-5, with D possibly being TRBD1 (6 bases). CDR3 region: CSVDSRGLVETQYF. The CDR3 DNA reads TGCAGCGTTGATTCCAGGGGCTTGGTGGAGACCCAGTACTTC.